The 21 T cell receptor beta chains given below trace back to one sample, sequenced in a study of identical twins. TCRdb called the 5' RACE reads again in MiXCR, with one record for every CDR3 protein. The sample gives hundreds of thousands of distinct CDR3 sequences, roughly 18% of which show up once; under 15% is in the top ten. This sample also appeared in a second study, on T cells expressing NK-cell markers.

Sequenced material: PBMCs. These receptors all stem from a woman under 30 in good health.

Points on this clonotype: This clone may be a read error of a much larger clone one base away. The chain links TRBV5-6 to TRBJ2-3, with TRBD2 as a possible D gene (6 bases). The V and J ends lost 5 bases and 4 bases respectively, with 11 bases between them. Germline loops: CDR1 SGHDT, CDR2 YYEEEE. The length of the CDR3 is 13 residues. Written as DNA, the CDR3 is TGTGCCAGCAGGATCGGGGAGGCAGATACGCAGTATTTT. It translates to CASRIGEADTQYF.

This clonotype has a count of ten or more. The chain is built from TRBV12-3 or TRBV12-4 and TRBJ1-6, with TRBD1 matching over 9 bases. CDR3 length: 14 amino acids. Trimming at V came to 5 bases and at J to 10 bases, leaving 6 bases not matched to a gene. The CDR3 sequence is CASSRQGGRSPLHF. CDR3 bases: TGTGCCAGCAGTAGACAGGGGGGAAGGTCACCCCTCCACTTT.

J is TRBJ1-1 and V is TRBV6-5, with D unclear. The CDR3 has 13 residues. Germline assignment: CDR1 MNHEY and CDR2 SVGAGI. Trimming removed 2 bases at V and 5 bases at J, with 9 bases between. The CDR3 DNA sequence: TGTGCCAGCAGTTACGGGGTTGTGACTGAAGCTTTCTTT. Its translation is CASSYGVVTEAFF.

This clonotype was counted only a few times. Written as DNA, the CDR3 is TGTGCCAGCAGTCCACTGATAGGTGAAGTGTGGAATGAGCAGTTCTTC. Encoded protein: CASSPLIGEVWNEQFF. The V gene is TRBV27, the J gene TRBJ2-1, with D unclear. The CDR3 totals 16 residues. CDR1 MNHEY and CDR2 SMNVEV come from the germline V gene (reference sequence). V lost 5 bases and J 7 bases, leaving 21 bases between the germline ends.

The chain links TRBV20-1 to TRBJ2-4; no reliable D call. Deletions cut 3 bases from V and 0 bases from J, with 9 bases between. The germline V gene has CDR1 DFQATT and CDR2 SNEGSKA (reference sequence). The CDR3 covers 14 residues. The CDR3 spells CSASIVIAKNIQYF. DNA for the CDR3: TGCAGTGCTAGTATTGTGATAGCCAAAAACATTCAGTACTTC.

A few counts support this clonotype. The missing conserved phenylalanine or tryptophan at the end of this CDR3 makes a read error likely. No DNA is shown, since the ends of the CDR3 on it are uncertain; the CDR3 is the one TCRdb lists. The CDR3 protein is CASVRDLSQEDRGL. The chain employs TRBV2 and TRBJ2-3; whether TRBD2, the table's D call, matches the DNA was not checked. The CDR3 adds up to 14 amino acids, both ends counted. The germline CDR1 and CDR2 sequences are SNHLY and FYNNEI.

This clonotype was detected a few times. The rearrangement links TRBV6-5 to TRBJ2-4; no clear D gene. Trimming pared 4 bases from V and 0 bases from J, leaving 13 bases between. The germline V gene encodes CDR1 MNHEY and CDR2 SVGAGI. The length of the CDR3 is 16 residues. The CDR3 DNA reads TGTGCCAGCAGTTCTATACCTGTCGTAGCCAAAAACATTCAGTACTTC. It codes for CASSSIPVVAKNIQYF.

This chain joins TRBV10-3 and TRBJ2-7; no firm D call. This CDR3 spans 14 amino acids. Trimming stripped 0 bases from V and 5 bases from J, with 11 bases between. Germline CDR1 reads ENHRY; CDR2 reads SYGVKD. The CDR3 is CAISESMKVNEQYF. CDR3 in DNA: TGTGCCATCAGTGAGTCGATGAAGGTCAACGAGCAGTACTTC.

This sequence joins TRBV7-9 and TRBJ1-2, with 7 bases fitting TRBD1. Germline-derived CDR1 and CDR2 are SEHNR and FQNEAQ (reference sequence). V shed 5 bases and J 4 bases; nucleotides not matched to a gene: 4. The CDR3 runs to 13 residues. The CDR3 loop is CASSIGQVYGYTF. In DNA form, the CDR3 reads TGTGCCAGCAGCATAGGACAGGTCTATGGCTACACCTTC. The full variable domain, in which reference TRBV7-9 and TRBJ1-2 provide the parts outside the CDR3, is DTGVSQNPRHKITKRGQNVTFRCDPISEHNRLYWYRQTLGQGPEFLTYFQNEAQLEKSRLLSDRFSAERPKGSFSTLEIQRTEQGDSAMYLCASSIGQVYGYTFGSGTRLTVV.

This sequence joins TRBV5-1 and TRBJ1-2; 8 positions match TRBD1. After removal of 4 bases from V and 8 bases from J, the junction contained 13 bases not matched to a gene. The CDR3 runs to 15 residues. Per germline, CDR1 SGHRS and CDR2 YFSETQ. The CDR3 loop is CASSHPRQGLKGYTF. The CDR3 DNA follows: TGCGCCAGCAGCCACCCCCGACAGGGGCTAAAAGGCTACACCTTC. The full variable domain, rest sourced from reference TRBV5-1 and TRBJ1-2, is KAGVTQTPRYLIKTRGQQVTLSCSPISGHRSVSWYQQTPGQGLQFLFEYFSETQRNKGNFPGRFSGRQFSNSRSEMNVSTLELGDSALYLCASSHPRQGLKGYTFGSGTRLTVV.

This clonotype was counted between two and nine times. The chain uses TRBV12-3 or TRBV12-4 and TRBJ1-2, with no clear D. The V end lost 4 bases, the J end lost 1 base, and 10 bases lay between the germline ends. CDR3 size: 14 residues. The CDR3 DNA reads TGTGCCAGCAGTTCCTCGACGGTTAACTATGGCTACACCTTC. It codes for CASSSSTVNYGYTF.

This chain connects TRBV24-1 to TRBJ2-1, with TRBD1 identical over 8 bases. The CDR3 is made up of 15 amino acids. CDR1 KGHDR and CDR2 SFDVKD come from the germline V gene. J lost 5 bases, V lost 7 bases, and 9 bases had no gene match. The CDR3 loop reads CATRGGRQGHNEQFF. CDR3 bases: TGTGCCACCAGAGGGGGCAGACAGGGGCACAATGAGCAGTTCTTC.

This clonotype was observed many times. J is TRBJ2-5 and V is TRBV4-3; 8 bases align to TRBD1. V shed 4 bases, J shed 3 bases, and the junction held 7 bases outside the gene matches. There are 15 residues in the CDR3. The germline V gene has CDR1 LGHNA and CDR2 YSLEER. The CDR3 spells CASSPRDRWEETQYF. In nucleotides, the CDR3 is TGCGCCAGCAGCCCCCGGGACAGGTGGGAAGAGACCCAGTACTTC.

This clonotype was found a few times. The CDR3 nucleotides read TGTGCCAGCAGCCCTACTGGGACAGGGGACGGCTACACCTTC. Its translation is CASSPTGTGDGYTF. The V gene is TRBV9, the J gene TRBJ1-2; TRBD1 aligns across 10 bases. The CDR3 consists of 14 residues. Germline CDR1 SGDLS, CDR2 YYNGEE. Trimming removed 4 bases from V and 8 bases from J; junction bases left unmatched: 8.

The V call is TRBV20-1, the J call TRBJ1-5, with D possibly being TRBD1 (5 bases). The germline V gene has CDR1 DFQATT and CDR2 SNEGSKA (reference sequence). V lost 6 bases and J 2 bases, leaving 26 bases between the germline ends. This CDR3 has 18 amino acids. CDR3 DNA sequence: TGCAGTGCCATAGTGCCACCTTTCAGGGCCGGGGGCAATCAGCCCCAGCATTTT. Protein: CSAIVPPFRAGGNQPQHF.

This chain connects TRBV9 to TRBJ2-5, with D possibly TRBD1 on 5 matching bases. The CDR3 spans 14 residues. Germline values: CDR1 SGDLS, CDR2 YYNGEE. The germline V and J ends were trimmed by 3 bases and 5 bases, with 14 bases remaining between them. The CDR3 region has the DNA TGTGCCAGCAGCGAGGGGCCTTTGAGGGAGACCCAGTACTTC. Its translation: CASSEGPLRETQYF.

In this sample, this clonotype turned up a few times. This chain connects TRBV6-5 to TRBJ2-7; D gene ambiguous. The CDR3 extends over 14 amino acids. V lost 2 bases, J lost 0 bases, and 8 bases lay in between. CDR1 is MNHEY and CDR2 is SVGAGI in the germline V gene. The CDR3 coding sequence is TGTGCCAGCAGTTACGACGCCTACTCCTACGAGCAGTACTTC. Translating it yields CASSYDAYSYEQYF.

This chain uses TRBV7-2 with TRBJ2-5; TRBD2 is a possible D gene (7 bases). Looked up from germline, CDR1 is SGHTA and CDR2 is FQGNSA. Trimming took 1 base from V and 6 from J, leaving 18 bases between them. The CDR3 has 16 amino acids. The CDR3 spells CASSLDGGGGLKTQYF. CDR3 in DNA: TGTGCCAGCAGCTTAGACGGCGGCGGGGGCCTCAAGACCCAGTACTTC.

V is TRBV19 and J is TRBJ2-5, with D uncertain. The CDR3 runs to 15 residues. V lost 5 bases, J lost 4 bases, and 17 bases lay in between. CDR1 is LNHDA and CDR2 is SQIVND in the germline V gene (reference sequence). CDR3 DNA: TGTGCCAGTAGTCCACAGACTGGGGTTATAGAGACCCAGTACTTC. This codes for CASSPQTGVIETQYF.

The gene calls are TRBV7-9 and TRBJ2-1; 8 nucleotides align to TRBD2. The CDR3 loop spans 16 amino acids. CDR1 and CDR2 (germline): SEHNR, FQNEAQ (reference sequence). The trim removed 7 bases at V and 6 bases at J, leaving 14 bases unmatched. The CDR3 here is CASIPSKTSAINEQFF. The DNA of the CDR3 is TGTGCCAGCATCCCATCGAAGACTAGCGCGATCAATGAGCAGTTCTTC.

The chain joins TRBV30 to TRBJ2-7; D gene uncertain. CDR3 size: 13 residues. The germline CDR1 and CDR2 sequences are GTSNPN and SVGIG (reference sequence). Deletions cut 1 base from V and 4 bases from J, with 11 bases between. CDR3 amino acids: CAWSGGTTYEQYF. CDR3 coding DNA: TGTGCCTGGAGTGGTGGCACCACTTACGAGCAGTACTTC.